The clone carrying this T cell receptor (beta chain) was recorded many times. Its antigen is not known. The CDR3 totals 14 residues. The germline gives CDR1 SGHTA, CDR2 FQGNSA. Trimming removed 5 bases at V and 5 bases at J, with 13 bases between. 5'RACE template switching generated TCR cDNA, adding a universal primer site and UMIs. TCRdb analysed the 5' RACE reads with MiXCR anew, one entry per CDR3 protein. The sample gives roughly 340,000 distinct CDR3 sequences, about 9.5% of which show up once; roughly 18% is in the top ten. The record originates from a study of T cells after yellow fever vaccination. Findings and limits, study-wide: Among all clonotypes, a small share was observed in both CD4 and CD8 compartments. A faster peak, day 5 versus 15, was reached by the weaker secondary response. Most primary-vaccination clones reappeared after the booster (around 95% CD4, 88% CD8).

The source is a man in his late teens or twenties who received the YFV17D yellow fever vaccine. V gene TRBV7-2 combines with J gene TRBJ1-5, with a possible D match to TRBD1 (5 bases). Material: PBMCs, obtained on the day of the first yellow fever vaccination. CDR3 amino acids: CASSVGAGDQPQHF. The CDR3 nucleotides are TGTGCCAGCAGCGTAGGGGCGGGGGATCAGCCCCAGCATTTT.